The sequence of this TCR beta chain was determined in a study of early T cells in non-severe SARS-CoV-2 infection. Whole-study context: Unsorted whole blood bulk RNA was sequenced, with unpaired chains. General study points: Reliance on VDJdb matching favored anti-spike CD8 responses; private and CD4 specificities were missed.

This clonotype showed up many times. Its specificity is unknown. V was trimmed by 7 bases and J by 4 bases, leaving 17 bases between them. Germline V lookup: CDR1 SGHNT, CDR2 YYREEE (reference sequence). The CDR3 has 14 residues. Individual cDNA molecules received unique molecular identifiers. One entry per CDR3 protein, called by TCRdb with MiXCR from the 5' RACE reads. The data contain tens of thousands of distinct CDR3 sequences, 3.5% to 5% of them singletons. The genes are TRBV5-4 and TRBJ2-5, with a tentative D call TRBD2 (7 bases). Sequenced input: whole blood. This sequence was found in an adult who was a healthcare worker with PCR-confirmed SARS-CoV-2 infection or an uninfected control (not recorded which). CDR3 protein: CASFHGGAGETQYF. For the CDR3, the DNA is TGTGCCAGCTTCCATGGGGGGGCTGGAGAGACCCAGTACTTC.